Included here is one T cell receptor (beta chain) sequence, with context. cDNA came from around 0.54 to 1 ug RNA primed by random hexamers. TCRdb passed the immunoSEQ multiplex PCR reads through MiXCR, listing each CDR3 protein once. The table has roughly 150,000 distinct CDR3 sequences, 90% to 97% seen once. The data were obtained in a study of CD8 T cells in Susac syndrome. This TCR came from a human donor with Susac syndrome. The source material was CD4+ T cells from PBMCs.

CDR3 residues: CATSRDLAPSTDTQYF. Written as DNA, the CDR3 is TGTGCCACCAGCAGAGATTTGGCCCCGAGCACAGATACGCAGTATTTT. The gene calls are TRBV15 and TRBJ2-3; D ambiguous. The ends were cut back, 0 bases at V and 0 bases at J, with 10 bases in the middle. CDR3 length: 16 residues. From germline, CDR1 is LNHNV and CDR2 YYDKDF (reference sequence).